This is a list of T cell receptor beta chains from one sample in a study of T cell changes during pregnancy in multiple sclerosis. Assay: immunoSEQ multiplex PCR; the TCRdb copy retains only in-frame clones and omits some. The data hold about 18,000 clones, with 70% to 90% observed a single time. This specimen was CD4+ T cells from peripheral blood mononuclear cells, taken in the first trimester of pregnancy. All receptors derive from a female donor in good health, enrolled as a control in a pregnancy study. Each CDR3 is given with its conserved first and last residue. Each record gives: D gene, J gene, V gene, CDR3 DNA, CDR3 protein. D genes are given only for firm matches.

D gene: -
J gene: TRBJ1-1
V gene: TRBV6-5
CDR3 DNA: TGTGCCAGCAGTTACCGGACAGTCGGGAAAAACACTGAAGCTTTCTTT
CDR3 protein: CASSYRTVGKNTEAFF

D gene: -
J gene: TRBJ2-1
V gene: TRBV4-1
CDR3 DNA: TGCGCCAGCAGCCACGGGAGCTCCTACAATGAGCAGTTCTTC
CDR3 protein: CASSHGSSYNEQFF

D gene: TRBD2
J gene: TRBJ2-5
V gene: TRBV7-2
CDR3 DNA: TGTGCCAGCAGCTTCCGGCGGGGGGGCGGGGAGACCCAGTACTTC
CDR3 protein: CASSFRRGGGETQYF

D gene: -
J gene: TRBJ2-7
V gene: TRBV7-6
CDR3 DNA: TGTGCCAGCGGGGCCCTGGTTAATTACGAGCAGTACTTC
CDR3 protein: CASGALVNYEQYF

D gene: TRBD2
J gene: TRBJ2-1
V gene: TRBV19
CDR3 DNA: TGTGCCAGTAGTCCACGGACTAGCGGAGCCCACAATGAGCAGTTCTTC
CDR3 protein: CASSPRTSGAHNEQFF

D gene: TRBD2
J gene: TRBJ2-7
V gene: TRBV11-2
CDR3 DNA: TGTGCCAGCAGCTCGGGGGGACTAGGCATGCGAGAGCAGTACTTC
CDR3 protein: CASSSGGLGMREQYF

D gene: TRBD1
J gene: TRBJ1-1
V gene: TRBV10-3
CDR3 DNA: TGTGCCATCAGTGGGGACAGCCTCACTGAAGCTTTCTTT
CDR3 protein: CAISGDSLTEAFF

D gene: TRBD2
J gene: TRBJ2-2
V gene: TRBV7-6
CDR3 DNA: TGTGCCAGCAGGAAGGGACTAGCGGGGAACACCGGGGAGCTGTTTTTT
CDR3 protein: CASRKGLAGNTGELFF

D gene: -
J gene: TRBJ1-2
V gene: TRBV19
CDR3 DNA: TGTGCCAGTAGTATAGTGAGGCAGAGCTACACCTTC
CDR3 protein: CASSIVRQSYTF

D gene: TRBD1
J gene: TRBJ1-5
V gene: TRBV19
CDR3 DNA: TGTGCCAGTAGTAAGGGACAGGGGCTCCAGCCCCAGCATTTT
CDR3 protein: CASSKGQGLQPQHF

D gene: -
J gene: TRBJ2-7
V gene: TRBV5-1
CDR3 DNA: TGCGCCAGCAGCTTGACAGGGTTAGACTACGAGCAGTACTTC
CDR3 protein: CASSLTGLDYEQYF

D gene: -
J gene: TRBJ1-1
V gene: TRBV5-1
CDR3 DNA: TGCGCCAGCAGCTCGCAGGGCTGGACTGAAGCTTTCTTT
CDR3 protein: CASSSQGWTEAFF

D gene: TRBD2
J gene: TRBJ2-1
V gene: TRBV18
CDR3 DNA: TGTGCCAGCTCACCACCTAGCGGGAGTGGTGTAAATGAGCAGTTCTTC
CDR3 protein: CASSPPSGSGVNEQFF